This record looks at one T cell receptor (beta chain) sequence and its context. This sample is drawn from a study of blood T cell repertoires in COVID-19. This CDR3 comprises 17 residues. Germline CDR1 SNHLY, CDR2 FYNNEI. The V segment lost 1 base and the J segment 2 bases; nucleotides outside the gene matches: 9. Some clones are missing from TCRdb's copy, which holds only in-frame ones; the method was immunoSEQ multiplex PCR. There are approximately 530,000 clones in the sample; around nine tenths occur only once, and 7.5% to 9.5% lies in the top ten. The sequenced sample was peripheral blood. This chain uses TRBV2 with TRBJ2-3, with 7 bases matching TRBD2. This receptor was obtained from a woman between 45 and 65 years old with COVID-19, enrolled during active disease. The CDR3 protein is CASSEGLTSPYTDTQYF. The DNA of the CDR3 is TGTGCCAGCAGTGAAGGACTGACTAGCCCCTACACAGATACGCAGTATTTT. The whole variable domain, filled in from reference TRBV2 and TRBJ2-3, reads EPEVTQTPSHQVTQMGQEVILRCVPISNHLYFYWYRQILGQKVEFLVSFYNNEISEKSEIFDDQFSVERPDGSNFTLKIRSTKLEDSAMYFCASSEGLTSPYTDTQYFGPGTRLTVL.